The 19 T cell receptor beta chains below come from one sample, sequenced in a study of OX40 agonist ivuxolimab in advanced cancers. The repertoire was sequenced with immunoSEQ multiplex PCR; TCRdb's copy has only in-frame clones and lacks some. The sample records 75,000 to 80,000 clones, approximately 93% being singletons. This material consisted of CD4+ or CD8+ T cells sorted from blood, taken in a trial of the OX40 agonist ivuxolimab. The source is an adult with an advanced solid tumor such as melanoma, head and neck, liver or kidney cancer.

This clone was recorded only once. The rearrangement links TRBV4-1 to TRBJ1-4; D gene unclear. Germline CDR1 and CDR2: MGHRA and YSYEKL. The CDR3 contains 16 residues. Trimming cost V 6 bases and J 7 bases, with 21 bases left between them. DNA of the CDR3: TGCGCCAGCAGGACGGGGTTGGCAGAGGGCGGTGAAAAACTGTTTTTT. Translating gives CASRTGLAEGGEKLFF.

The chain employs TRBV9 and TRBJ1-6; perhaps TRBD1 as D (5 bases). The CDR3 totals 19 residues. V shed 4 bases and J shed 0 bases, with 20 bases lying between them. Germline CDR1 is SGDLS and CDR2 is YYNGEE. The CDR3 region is CASSKEGRTESSYNSPLHF. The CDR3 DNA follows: TGTGCCAGCAGCAAAGAGGGGCGTACCGAGAGCTCCTATAATTCACCCCTCCACTTT.

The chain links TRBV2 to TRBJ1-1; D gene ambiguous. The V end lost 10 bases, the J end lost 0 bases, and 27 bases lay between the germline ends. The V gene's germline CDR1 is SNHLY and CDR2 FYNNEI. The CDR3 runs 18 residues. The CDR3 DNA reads TGTGCCACTGCGGTGTCCTTGGGCCCCCATAACTTGAACACTGAAGCTTTCTTT. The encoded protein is CATAVSLGPHNLNTEAFF.

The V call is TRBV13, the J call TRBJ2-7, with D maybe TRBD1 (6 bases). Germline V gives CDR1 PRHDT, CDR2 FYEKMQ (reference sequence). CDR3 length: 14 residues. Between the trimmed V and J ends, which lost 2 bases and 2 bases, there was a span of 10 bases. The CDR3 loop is CASSLQGNPYEQYF. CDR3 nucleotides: TGTGCCAGCAGCTTACAGGGGAATCCCTACGAGCAGTACTTC.

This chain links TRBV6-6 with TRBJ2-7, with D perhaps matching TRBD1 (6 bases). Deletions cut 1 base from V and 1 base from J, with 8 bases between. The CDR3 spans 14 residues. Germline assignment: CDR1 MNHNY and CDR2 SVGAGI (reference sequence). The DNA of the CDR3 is TGTGCCAGCAGTTACTTACAGGGATCCTACGAGCAGTACTTC. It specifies CASSYLQGSYEQYF.

CDR3 protein: CASSLVRGGAGEQYF. CDR3 nucleotide sequence: TGTGCCAGCAGCTTAGTTCGCGGGGGGGCGGGCGAGCAGTACTTC. This rearrangement joins TRBV13 to TRBJ2-7; 9 positions match TRBD2. V was pared by 1 base and J by 6 bases, with 7 bases of the junction left unmatched. This CDR3 region has 15 residues. Germline V CDR1 and CDR2: PRHDT, FYEKMQ (reference sequence).

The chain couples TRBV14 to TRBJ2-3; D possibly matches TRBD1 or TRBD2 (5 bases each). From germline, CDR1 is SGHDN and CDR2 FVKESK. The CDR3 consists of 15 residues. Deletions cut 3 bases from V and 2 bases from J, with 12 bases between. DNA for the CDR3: TGTGCCAGCAGCCACAGAGAGGGACCCACAGATACGCAGTATTTT. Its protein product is CASSHREGPTDTQYF.

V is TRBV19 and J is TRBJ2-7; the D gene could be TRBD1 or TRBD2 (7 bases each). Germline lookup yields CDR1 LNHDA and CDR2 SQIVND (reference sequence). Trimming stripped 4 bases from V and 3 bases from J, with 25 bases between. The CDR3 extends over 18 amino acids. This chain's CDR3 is CASSREGGGGQDLYEQYF. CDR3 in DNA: TGTGCCAGTAGTAGGGAGGGAGGGGGCGGACAGGACCTCTACGAGCAGTACTTC.

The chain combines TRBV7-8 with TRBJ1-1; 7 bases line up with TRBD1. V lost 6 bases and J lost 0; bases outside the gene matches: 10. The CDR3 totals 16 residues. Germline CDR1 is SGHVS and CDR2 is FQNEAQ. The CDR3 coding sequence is TGTGCCAGCAGGTCCACAGGGGTCAGCCTGAACACTGAAGCTTTCTTT. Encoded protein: CASRSTGVSLNTEAFF.

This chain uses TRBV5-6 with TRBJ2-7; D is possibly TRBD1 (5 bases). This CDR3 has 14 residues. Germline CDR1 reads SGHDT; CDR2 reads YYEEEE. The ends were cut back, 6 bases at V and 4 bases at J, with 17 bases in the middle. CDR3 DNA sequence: TGTGCCAGCAACAACGAGTACTCAGGGTACGAGCAGTACTTC. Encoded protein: CASNNEYSGYEQYF.

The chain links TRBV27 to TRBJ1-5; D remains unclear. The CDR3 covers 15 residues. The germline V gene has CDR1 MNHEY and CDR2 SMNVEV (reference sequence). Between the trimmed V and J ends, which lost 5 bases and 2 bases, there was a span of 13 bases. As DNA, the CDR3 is TGTGCCAGCAGTACTCGGGCGTTGGGCAATCAGCCCCAGCATTTT. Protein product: CASSTRALGNQPQHF.

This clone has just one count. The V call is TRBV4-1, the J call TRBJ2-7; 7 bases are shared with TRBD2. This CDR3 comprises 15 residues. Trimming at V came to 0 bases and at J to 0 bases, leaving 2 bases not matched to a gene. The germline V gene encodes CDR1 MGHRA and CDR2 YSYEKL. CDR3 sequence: CASSQERDYSYEQYF. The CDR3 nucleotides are TGCGCCAGCAGCCAAGAACGGGACTACTCCTACGAGCAGTACTTC.

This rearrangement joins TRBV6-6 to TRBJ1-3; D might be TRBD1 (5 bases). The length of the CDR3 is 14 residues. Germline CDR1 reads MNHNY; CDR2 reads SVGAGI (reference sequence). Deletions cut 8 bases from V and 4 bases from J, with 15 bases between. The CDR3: CASQLRGVGNTIYF. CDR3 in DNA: TGTGCCAGCCAGCTCCGGGGGGTCGGAAACACCATATATTTT.

CDR3 loop: CASSLGGGTSEQYF. The CDR3 DNA reads TGTGCCAGCAGCTTAGGAGGGGGCACGTCCGAGCAGTACTTC. The rearrangement uses TRBV9 and TRBJ2-7; perhaps TRBD1 as D (7 bases). The CDR3 spans 14 residues. Germline V gene data show CDR1 as SGDLS and CDR2 as YYNGEE. V was pared by 4 bases and J by 6 bases, with 17 bases between. Drawing the rest from reference TRBV9 and TRBJ2-7, the complete variable domain is DSGVTQTPKHLITATGQRVTLRCSPRSGDLSVYWYQQSLDQGLQFLIQYYNGEERAKGNILERFSAQQFPDLHSELNLSSLELGDSALYFCASSLGGGTSEQYFGPGTRLTVT.

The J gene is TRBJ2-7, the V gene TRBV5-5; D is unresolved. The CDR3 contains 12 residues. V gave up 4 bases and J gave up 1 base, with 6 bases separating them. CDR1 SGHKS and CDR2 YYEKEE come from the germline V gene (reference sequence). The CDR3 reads CASSVGSYEQYF. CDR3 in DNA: TGTGCCAGCAGCGTAGGGTCCTACGAGCAGTACTTC.

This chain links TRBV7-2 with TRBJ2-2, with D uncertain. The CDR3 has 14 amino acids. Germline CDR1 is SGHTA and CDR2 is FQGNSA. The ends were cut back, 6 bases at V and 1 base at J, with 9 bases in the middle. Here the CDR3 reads CASSLDGNTGELFF. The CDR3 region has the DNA TGTGCCAGCAGTCTCGACGGGAACACCGGGGAGCTGTTTTTT.

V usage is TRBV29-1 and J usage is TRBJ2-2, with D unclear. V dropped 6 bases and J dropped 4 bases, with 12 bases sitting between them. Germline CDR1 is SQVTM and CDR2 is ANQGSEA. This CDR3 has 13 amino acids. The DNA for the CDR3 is TGCAGCGTGGACGTAACGGCCACCGGGGAGCTGTTTTTT. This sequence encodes CSVDVTATGELFF.

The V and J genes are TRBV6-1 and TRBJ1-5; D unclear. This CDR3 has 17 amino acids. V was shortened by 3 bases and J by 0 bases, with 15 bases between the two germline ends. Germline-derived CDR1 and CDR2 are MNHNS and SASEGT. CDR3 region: CASSDGRAVYSNQPQHF. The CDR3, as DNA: TGTGCCAGCAGTGATGGTAGGGCGGTATATAGCAATCAGCCCCAGCATTTT.

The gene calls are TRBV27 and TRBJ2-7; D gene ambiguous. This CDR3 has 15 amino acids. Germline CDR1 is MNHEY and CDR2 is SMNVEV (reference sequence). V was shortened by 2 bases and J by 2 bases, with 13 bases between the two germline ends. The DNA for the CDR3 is TGTGCCAGCAGTTTAGACGGCATTCCCACCTACGAGCAGTACTTC. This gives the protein CASSLDGIPTYEQYF.